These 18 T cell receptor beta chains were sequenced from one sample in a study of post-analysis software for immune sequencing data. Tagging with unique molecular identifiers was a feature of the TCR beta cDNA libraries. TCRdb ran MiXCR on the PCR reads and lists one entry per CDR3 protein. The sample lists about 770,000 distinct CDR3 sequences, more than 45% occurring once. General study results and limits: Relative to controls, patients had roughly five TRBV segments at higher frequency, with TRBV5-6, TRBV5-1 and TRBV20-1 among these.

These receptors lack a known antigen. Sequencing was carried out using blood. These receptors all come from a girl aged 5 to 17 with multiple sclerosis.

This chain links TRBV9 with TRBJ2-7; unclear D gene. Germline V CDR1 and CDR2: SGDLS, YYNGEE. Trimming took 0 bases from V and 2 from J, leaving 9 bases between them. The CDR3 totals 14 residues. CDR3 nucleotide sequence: TGTGCCAGCAGCGTAGTTGCCGATACCTACGAGCAGTACTTC. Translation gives CASSVVADTYEQYF.

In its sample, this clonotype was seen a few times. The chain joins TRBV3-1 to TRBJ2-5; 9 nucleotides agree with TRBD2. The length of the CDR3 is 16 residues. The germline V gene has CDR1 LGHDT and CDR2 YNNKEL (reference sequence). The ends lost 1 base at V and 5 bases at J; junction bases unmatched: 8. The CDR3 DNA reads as TGTGCCAGCAGCCAAGCACTAGCGGGCTGGGGGGAGACCCAGTACTTC. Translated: CASSQALAGWGETQYF.

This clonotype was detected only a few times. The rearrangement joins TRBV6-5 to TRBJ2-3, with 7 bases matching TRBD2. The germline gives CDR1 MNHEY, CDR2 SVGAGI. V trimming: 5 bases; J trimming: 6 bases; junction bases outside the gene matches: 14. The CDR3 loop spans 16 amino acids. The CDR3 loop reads CASSHTLASGADTQYF. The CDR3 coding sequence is TGTGCCAGCAGTCACACCTTAGCTAGCGGTGCGGATACGCAGTATTTT.

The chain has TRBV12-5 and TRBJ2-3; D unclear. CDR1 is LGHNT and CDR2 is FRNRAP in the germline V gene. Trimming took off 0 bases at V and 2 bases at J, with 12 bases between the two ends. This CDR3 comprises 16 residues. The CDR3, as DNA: TGTGCTAGTGGTTTGGTACGTCTCCGAGACACAGATACGCAGTATTTT. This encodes CASGLVRLRDTDTQYF.

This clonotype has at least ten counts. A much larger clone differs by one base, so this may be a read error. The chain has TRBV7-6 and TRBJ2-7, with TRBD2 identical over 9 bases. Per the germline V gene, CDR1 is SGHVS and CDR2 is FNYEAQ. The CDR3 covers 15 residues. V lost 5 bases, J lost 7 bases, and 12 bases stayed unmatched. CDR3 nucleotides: TGTGCCAGCAGCCCACAGCGGGAGGCTGGAGAGGAGCAGTACTTC. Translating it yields CASSPQREAGEEQYF.

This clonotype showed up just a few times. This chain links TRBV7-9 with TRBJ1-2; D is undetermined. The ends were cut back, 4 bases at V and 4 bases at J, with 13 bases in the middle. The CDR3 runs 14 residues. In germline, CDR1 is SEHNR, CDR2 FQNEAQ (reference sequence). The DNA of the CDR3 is TGTGCCAGCAGCTCAACTGAAACTGGCTATGGCTACACCTTC. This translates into CASSSTETGYGYTF.

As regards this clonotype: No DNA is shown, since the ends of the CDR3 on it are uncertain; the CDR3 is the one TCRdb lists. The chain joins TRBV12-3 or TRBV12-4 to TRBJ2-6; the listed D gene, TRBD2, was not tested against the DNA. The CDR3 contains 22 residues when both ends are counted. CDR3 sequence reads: CASSPSWDYGYTFGSGTTVLTF.

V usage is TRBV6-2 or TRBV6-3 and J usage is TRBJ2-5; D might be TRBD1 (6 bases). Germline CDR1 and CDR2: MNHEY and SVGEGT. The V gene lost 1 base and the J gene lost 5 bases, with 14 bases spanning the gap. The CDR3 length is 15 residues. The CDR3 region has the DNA TGTGCCAGCAGTTACTTGGGACCAAGGGGGGAGACCCAGTACTTC. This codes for CASSYLGPRGETQYF.

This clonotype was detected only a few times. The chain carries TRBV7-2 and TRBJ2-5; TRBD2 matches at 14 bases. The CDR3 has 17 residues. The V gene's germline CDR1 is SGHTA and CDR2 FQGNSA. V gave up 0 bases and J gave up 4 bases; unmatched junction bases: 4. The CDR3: CASSLAQGLAGVETQYF. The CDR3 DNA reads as TGTGCCAGCAGCTTAGCGCAGGGACTAGCGGGAGTAGAGACCCAGTACTTC.

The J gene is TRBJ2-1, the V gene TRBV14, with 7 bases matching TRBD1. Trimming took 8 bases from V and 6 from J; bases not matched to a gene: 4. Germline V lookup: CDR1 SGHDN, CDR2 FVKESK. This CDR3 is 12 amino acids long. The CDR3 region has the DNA TGTGCCAGCGGATACAGGGGCAATGAGCAGTTCTTC. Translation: CASGYRGNEQFF.

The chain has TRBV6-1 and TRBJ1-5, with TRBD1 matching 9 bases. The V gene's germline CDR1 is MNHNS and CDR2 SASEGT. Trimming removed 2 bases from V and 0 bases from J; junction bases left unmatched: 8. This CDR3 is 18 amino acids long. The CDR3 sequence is CASSESTGGIYSNQPQHF. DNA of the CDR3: TGTGCCAGCAGTGAATCGACAGGGGGAATTTATAGCAATCAGCCCCAGCATTTT.

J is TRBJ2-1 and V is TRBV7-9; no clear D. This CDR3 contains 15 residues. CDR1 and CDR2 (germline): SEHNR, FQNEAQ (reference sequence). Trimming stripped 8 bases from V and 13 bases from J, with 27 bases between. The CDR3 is CASPTAPQIDETQFF. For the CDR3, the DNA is TGTGCCAGCCCCACCGCGCCGCAGATTGATGAGACCCAGTTCTTC. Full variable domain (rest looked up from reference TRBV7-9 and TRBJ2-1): DTGVSQNPRHKITKRGQNVTFRCDPISEHNRLYWYRQTLGQGPEFLTYFQNEAQLEKSRLLSDRFSAERPKGSFSTLEIQRTEQGDSAMYLCASPTAPQIDETQFFGPGTRLTVL.

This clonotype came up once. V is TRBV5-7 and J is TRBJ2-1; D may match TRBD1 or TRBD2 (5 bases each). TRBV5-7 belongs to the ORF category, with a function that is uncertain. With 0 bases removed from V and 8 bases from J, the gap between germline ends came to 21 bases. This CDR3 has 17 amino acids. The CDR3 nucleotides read TGTGCCAGCAGCTTGGGTTTCGGCGTACTCGGGGCGGATGAGCAGTTCTTC. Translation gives CASSLGFGVLGADEQFF.

The CDR3 loop is CASSADLAAEQFF. The CDR3 region has the DNA TGTGCCAGCAGCGCCGACCTAGCAGCTGAGCAGTTCTTC. The chain carries TRBV11-2 and TRBJ2-1; tentative D call: TRBD2 (5 bases). Trimming shortened V by 5 bases and J by 9 bases, and 14 bases separated the two germline ends. CDR1 and CDR2 from the germline V gene are SGHAT and FQNNGV. This CDR3 comprises 13 residues.

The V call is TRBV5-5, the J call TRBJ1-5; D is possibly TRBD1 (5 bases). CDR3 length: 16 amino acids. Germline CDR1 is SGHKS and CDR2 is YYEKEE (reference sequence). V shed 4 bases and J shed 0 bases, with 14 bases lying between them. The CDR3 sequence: CASSARDSDSNQPQHF. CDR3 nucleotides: TGTGCCAGCAGCGCCCGGGACTCCGATAGCAATCAGCCCCAGCATTTT.

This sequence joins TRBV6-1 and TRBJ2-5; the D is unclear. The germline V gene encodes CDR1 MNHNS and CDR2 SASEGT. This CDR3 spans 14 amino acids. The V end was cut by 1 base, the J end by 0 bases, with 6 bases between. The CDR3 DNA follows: TGTGCCAGCAGTGAAGGGCGGTACCAAGAGACCCAGTACTTC. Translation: CASSEGRYQETQYF.

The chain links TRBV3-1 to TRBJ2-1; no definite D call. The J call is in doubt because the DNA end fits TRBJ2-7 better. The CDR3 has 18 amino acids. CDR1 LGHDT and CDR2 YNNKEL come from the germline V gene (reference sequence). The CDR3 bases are TGTGCCAGCAGCCACCTATCGGCGTTCAGGAGCTCCTACAATGAGCAGTACTTC. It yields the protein CASSHLSAFRSSYNEQYF.

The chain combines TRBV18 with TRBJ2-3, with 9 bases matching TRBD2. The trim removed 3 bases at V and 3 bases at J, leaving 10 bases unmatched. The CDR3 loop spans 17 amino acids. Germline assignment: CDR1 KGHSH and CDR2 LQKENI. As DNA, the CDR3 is TGTGCCAGCTCACCCACGGGGCTAGCGGGATATACAGATACGCAGTATTTT. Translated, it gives CASSPTGLAGYTDTQYF. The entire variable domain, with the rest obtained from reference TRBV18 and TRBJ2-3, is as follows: NAGVMQNPRHLVRRRGQEARLRCSPMKGHSHVYWYRQLPEEGLKFMVYLQKENIIDESGMPKERFSAEFPKEGPSILRIQQVVRGDSAAYFCASSPTGLAGYTDTQYFGPGTRLTVL.